The T cell receptor beta chain under discussion was sequenced for a study of cytomegalovirus exposure and HLA in healthy donors. Points from the study as a whole: It was reportedly the case that the classifier diagnosed cytomegalovirus status with high specificity and sensitivity.

Each donor's status was that of a healthy bone marrow donor. The PCR contained 60 Vbeta and 13 Jbeta primers. Only in-frame clones appear in the TCRdb table, and some are missing; sequencing was by immunoSEQ multiplex PCR. The sample holds about 94,000 clones; roughly three quarters are singletons and the top ten take about 0.71%. For this clone: Its antigen remains unidentified.

The specimen sequenced was PBMCs. The sequence was collected from a woman aged 60 to 75 in good health and CMV-seronegative.

CDR3: CASAGTLTGELFF. CDR3 coding DNA: TGTGCCTCAGCGGGGACACTCACCGGGGAGCTGTTTTTT. The V call is TRBV2, the J call TRBJ2-2; the D gene is possibly TRBD2 (7 bases). CDR3 size: 13 residues. Germline V gene data show CDR1 as SNHLY and CDR2 as FYNNEI. The ends were cut back, 11 bases at V and 4 bases at J, with 14 bases in the middle.